This passage covers 27 T cell receptor beta chains from one sample sequenced in a study of lymphopenia after photon versus proton radiotherapy. Some clones are missing from TCRdb's copy, which holds only in-frame ones; the method was immunoSEQ multiplex PCR. The table has some 29,000 clones, roughly 90% seen once. The material sequenced was peripheral blood, taken from a patient treated with proton-based radiotherapy. Receptors were obtained from a woman aged 55-69 years with cholangiocarcinoma. Some clones in this sample may be carry-over from other donors' samples.

This chain uses TRBV9 with TRBJ2-5; TRBD2 matches at 9 bases. The DNA end lines up better with TRBJ2-7; the J call may be wrong. The CDR3 contains 15 residues. Germline V gene lookup returns CDR1 SGDLS and CDR2 YYNGEE. CDR3 sequence: CASSTLAGATYEQYF. CDR3 DNA sequence: TGTGCCAGCAGCACCTTAGCGGGGGCCACCTACGAGCAGTACTTC.

The DNA for the CDR3 is TGTGCCGCCGGCTCGGGTGTAGGGGATACGCAGTATTTT. As protein: CAAGSGVGDTQYF. V is TRBV10-3 and J is TRBJ2-3; D gene ambiguous. The CDR3 sequence is 13 residues long. V dropped 11 bases and J dropped 6 bases, with 18 bases sitting between them. The V gene's germline CDR1 is ENHRY and CDR2 SYGVKD.

The chain recombines TRBV10-3 with TRBJ2-1, with D possibly being TRBD1 (6 bases). Germline V gene sequence: CDR1 ENHRY, CDR2 SYGVKD. Trimming pared 2 bases from V and 15 bases from J, leaving 14 bases between. The CDR3 loop spans 12 amino acids. In nucleotides, the CDR3 is TGTGCCATCAGTGAGACCGTGGGGGCGATGTTCTTC. Protein sequence: CAISETVGAMFF.

The chain uses TRBV5-1 and TRBJ1-3; 9 bases map to TRBD1. V lost 2 bases, J lost 3 bases, and 3 bases stayed unmatched. In germline, CDR1 is SGHRS, CDR2 YFSETQ. The CDR3 extends over 15 amino acids. CDR3 sequence (DNA): TGCGCCAGCAGCTTAACAGGGGGCAATGGAAACACCATATATTTT. Translated: CASSLTGGNGNTIYF. The variable domain in full, completed from reference TRBV5-1 and TRBJ1-3, reads KAGVTQTPRYLIKTRGQQVTLSCSPISGHRSVSWYQQTPGQGLQFLFEYFSETQRNKGNFPGRFSGRQFSNSRSEMNVSTLELGDSALYLCASSLTGGNGNTIYFGEGSWLTVV.

V gene TRBV10-1 combines with J gene TRBJ2-3; 12 positions agree with TRBD2. CDR3 length: 15 amino acids. V shed 2 bases and J 5 bases; nucleotides not matched to a gene: 2. CDR1 and CDR2 from the germline V gene are WNHNN and SYGVQD (reference sequence). CDR3 sequence reads: CASSEGGLAGDTQYF. In DNA form, the CDR3 reads TGCGCCAGCAGTGAGGGGGGACTAGCGGGAGATACGCAGTATTTT.

The rearrangement uses TRBV2 and TRBJ1-2; D gene ambiguous. The V gene's germline CDR1 is SNHLY and CDR2 FYNNEI. Deletions cut 6 bases from V and 7 bases from J, with 12 bases between. The CDR3 contains 12 residues. The CDR3 bases are TGTGCCAGCAGCGCGTCAGCCCTTGGCTACACCTTC. It translates to CASSASALGYTF.

The chain is built from TRBV6-5 and TRBJ1-1; D gene ambiguous. The V gene's germline CDR1 is MNHEY and CDR2 SVGAGI. The CDR3 consists of 15 residues. V lost 0 bases to trimming and J lost 0 bases, with 8 bases between them. The CDR3 loop reads CASSYSNGMNTEAFF. The CDR3 nucleotides read TGTGCCAGCAGTTACTCGAACGGCATGAACACTGAAGCTTTCTTT.

The J gene is TRBJ1-1, the V gene TRBV27; D remains unclear. This CDR3 spans 14 amino acids. The germline CDR1 and CDR2 sequences are MNHEY and SMNVEV (reference sequence). Deletions cut 2 bases from V and 1 base from J, with 8 bases between. The CDR3 is CASSLRPENTEAFF. CDR3 DNA: TGTGCCAGCAGTTTAAGGCCAGAGAACACTGAAGCTTTCTTT.

The chain recombines TRBV6-6 with TRBJ1-5; no definite D call. Trimming cost V 2 bases and J 3 bases, with 11 bases left between them. Germline CDR1 reads MNHNY; CDR2 reads SVGAGI (reference sequence). The CDR3 contains 15 residues. The DNA for the CDR3 is TGTGCCAGCAGTTACCCCCACACGTACAATCAGCCCCAGCATTTT. This codes for CASSYPHTYNQPQHF.

The chain carries TRBV10-3 and TRBJ1-1, with TRBD1 identical over 7 bases. CDR1 and CDR2 (germline): ENHRY, SYGVKD. V lost 6 bases to trimming and J lost 0 bases; unmatched junction nucleotides: 7. The CDR3 length is 15 residues. The CDR3 DNA follows: TGTGCCATCAGCCGGGACAGCAACATGAACACTGAAGCTTTCTTT. Amino acids: CAISRDSNMNTEAFF.

The DNA for the CDR3 is TGCGCCAGCAGCCAAGATGGGTGGGCTAGCGGGGGGGAGACCCAGTACTTC. Its protein is CASSQDGWASGGETQYF. This chain links TRBV4-3 with TRBJ2-5; 11 nucleotides match TRBD2. The junction had 8 bases not matched to a gene; V was cut back by 0 bases and J by 5 bases. Germline CDR1 is LGHNA and CDR2 is YSLEER. This CDR3 has 17 amino acids.

As concerns this clone: The junction departs from the called germline gene at one end, perhaps through a read error. The V call is TRBV7-7, the J call TRBJ2-1; the D gene could be TRBD1 or TRBD2 (5 bases each). The CDR3 consists of 13 residues. Germline V lookup: CDR1 SSHAT, CDR2 FNYEAQ (reference sequence). As DNA, the CDR3 is TGTGCTAGCAGCCATGGGGACCACTCGTGGCAGTTCTTC. Its translation: CASSHGDHSWQFF.

The chain carries TRBV4-1 and TRBJ1-5; TRBD1 matches at 9 bases. Per germline, CDR1 MGHRA and CDR2 YSYEKL. J gave up 1 base and V 3 bases, and 10 bases lay outside the gene matches. The CDR3 is 18 amino acids. The chain's CDR3 is CASSHKSGTGTSNQPQHF. CDR3 DNA: TGCGCCAGCAGCCACAAATCCGGGACAGGGACGAGCAATCAGCCCCAGCATTTT.

This chain connects TRBV9 to TRBJ1-3; unclear D gene. CDR3 length: 17 residues. CDR1 and CDR2 from the germline V gene are SGDLS and YYNGEE. V gave up 0 bases and J gave up 0 bases, with 13 bases separating them. The CDR3 reads CASSVVGTHLSGNTIYF. CDR3 in DNA: TGTGCCAGCAGCGTAGTAGGCACACATCTCTCTGGAAACACCATATATTTT.

The rearrangement uses TRBV27 and TRBJ2-5; 8 bases align to TRBD1. V was pared by 7 bases and J by 4 bases, with 11 bases of the junction left unmatched. Germline V gene sequence: CDR1 MNHEY, CDR2 SMNVEV (reference sequence). CDR3 size: 15 residues. CDR3 sequence: CASKPVDRERETQYF. The CDR3 DNA reads TGTGCCAGCAAACCGGTGGACAGGGAACGAGAGACCCAGTACTTC.

In nucleotides, the CDR3 is TGTGCCAGCAGTTTATCGTCGGAGGTCGGTGGCTACACCTTC. As protein: CASSLSSEVGGYTF. The V and J genes are TRBV27 and TRBJ1-2; D is unresolved. Germline V CDR1 and CDR2: MNHEY, SMNVEV (reference sequence). V shed 0 bases and J shed 7 bases, with 12 bases lying between them. CDR3 length: 14 residues.

V and J are TRBV18 and TRBJ2-1; D call uncertain. Germline V gene data show CDR1 as KGHSH and CDR2 as LQKENI. V shed 0 bases and J shed 4 bases, with 13 bases lying between them. CDR3 length: 16 residues. The CDR3 sequence is CASSPPHGPAYNEQFF. The CDR3 nucleotides read TGTGCCAGCTCACCACCCCATGGACCGGCATACAATGAGCAGTTCTTC.

The V call is TRBV18, the J call TRBJ1-2; 12 positions match TRBD1. J gave up 8 bases and V 2 bases, and 6 bases lay outside the gene matches. Germline CDR1 and CDR2: KGHSH and LQKENI. The CDR3 has 15 amino acids. CDR3 sequence: CASSPVGTGGAGYTF. In DNA, the CDR3 is TGTGCCAGCTCACCAGTCGGGACAGGGGGCGCGGGCTACACCTTC.

There are a few counts of this clone. The V call is TRBV20-1, the J call TRBJ2-7; D is perhaps TRBD1 (6 bases). The ends were cut back, 7 bases at V and 5 bases at J, with 12 bases in the middle. The CDR3 totals 11 residues. Germline V CDR1 and CDR2: DFQATT, SNEGSKA (reference sequence). CDR3 sequence reads: CSVQGWDEQYF. CDR3 nucleotide sequence: TGCAGTGTACAGGGCTGGGACGAGCAGTACTTC.

The gene calls are TRBV10-3 and TRBJ1-6; no clear D gene. The length of the CDR3 is 15 residues. The V gene's germline CDR1 is ENHRY and CDR2 SYGVKD. V was pared by 2 bases and J by 5 bases, with 10 bases between. In DNA form, the CDR3 reads TGTGCCATCAGTGAGCCCCGACGGGATAATTCACCCCTCCACTTT. This encodes CAISEPRRDNSPLHF.

The rearrangement links TRBV7-8 to TRBJ2-7; 9 bases match TRBD2. The junction had 5 bases not matched to a gene; V was cut back by 1 base and J by 1 base. The CDR3 totals 16 residues. Germline V gene data show CDR1 as SGHVS and CDR2 as FQNEAQ. In DNA form, the CDR3 reads TGTGCCAGCAGCTTAGAACAGCGGGAGGTATCCTACGAGCAGTACTTC. The encoded protein is CASSLEQREVSYEQYF.

The chain combines TRBV18 with TRBJ2-7; D is undetermined. V lost 1 base to trimming and J lost 0 bases, with 10 bases between them. Germline lookup yields CDR1 KGHSH and CDR2 LQKENI. The CDR3 has 15 amino acids. CDR3 residues: CASSPLSTSSYEQYF. The CDR3 DNA sequence: TGTGCCAGCTCACCACTTTCCACGAGCTCCTACGAGCAGTACTTC.

V and J are TRBV18 and TRBJ2-1, with 8 bases aligning to TRBD1. Germline CDR1 and CDR2: KGHSH and LQKENI. The CDR3 spans 14 residues. Losses at the gene ends were 6 bases for V and 5 bases for J; bases not matched to a gene: 6. DNA of the CDR3: TGTGCCAGCTCCTCGGACAGGGAGGACAATGAGCAGTTCTTC. Encoded protein: CASSSDREDNEQFF.

The chain recombines TRBV2 with TRBJ2-1; TRBD2 might be the D (5 bases). Trimming shortened V by 4 bases and J by 9 bases, and 10 bases separated the two germline ends. The CDR3 contains 12 residues. The V gene's germline CDR1 is SNHLY and CDR2 FYNNEI. The CDR3 nucleotides read TGTGCCAGCAGTGGAGATCGGGGTGAGCAGTTCTTC. Amino acid sequence: CASSGDRGEQFF.

The chain combines TRBV5-4 with TRBJ2-3, with 12 bases that match TRBD2. Looked up from germline, CDR1 is SGHNT and CDR2 is YYREEE (reference sequence). J lost 9 bases, V lost 5 bases, and 13 bases had no gene match. The CDR3 covers 16 residues. CDR3 DNA sequence: TGTGCCAGCAGGAATCTAGCGGGAGGGCCGGTAGGGACGCAGTATTTT. Translated: CASRNLAGGPVGTQYF.

The rearrangement joins TRBV4-1 to TRBJ1-1, with 8 bases aligning to TRBD1. CDR1 and CDR2 from the germline V gene are MGHRA and YSYEKL. V lost 2 bases, J lost 5 bases, and 10 bases stayed unmatched. This CDR3 spans 16 amino acids. CDR3 in DNA: TGCGCCAGCAGCCAAAGAACCGGGACAGGAGGGACTGAAGCTTTCTTT. This translates into CASSQRTGTGGTEAFF.

The gene calls are TRBV5-4 and TRBJ2-3; 13 bases fit TRBD2. Germline assignment: CDR1 SGHNT and CDR2 YYREEE (reference sequence). The CDR3 runs to 18 residues. The J segment lost 1 base and the V segment lost 5 bases, leaving 10 bases of the junction unmatched. CDR3 loop: CASRRLAGGGLGTDTQYF. The CDR3 bases are TGTGCCAGCAGACGACTAGCGGGGGGTGGTTTGGGCACAGATACGCAGTATTTT.